The next 18 T cell receptor beta chains were all read from a single sample in a study of T cell responses to AZD1222 COVID-19 vaccine. This table comes from immunoSEQ multiplex PCR, and its TCRdb copy is limited to in-frame clones, with some not included. The sample lists around 94,000 clones, 85% occurring once. The sample consisted of peripheral blood, taken 28 days after the second AZD1222 dose. These receptors came from an adult who received the AZD1222 COVID-19 vaccine.

As concerns this clone: Mismatch with germline at one junction end may stem from a read error. V and J are TRBV30 and TRBJ2-5; 8 bases are shared with TRBD2. CDR1 GTSNPN and CDR2 SVGIG come from the germline V gene (reference sequence). This CDR3 comprises 13 residues. CDR3: CAWSEGTFRGGHF. The CDR3 DNA is TGTGCCTGGAGTGAGGGGACTTTCCGGGGGGGTCACTTC. The variable domain in full, with the rest retrieved from reference TRBV30 and TRBJ2-5, is SQTIHQWPATLVQPVGSPLSLECTVEGTSNPNLYWYRQAAGRGLQLLFYSVGIGQISSEVPQNLSASRPQDRQFILSSKKLLLSDSGFYLCAWSEGTFRGGHFGPGTRLLVL.

The chain joins TRBV5-6 to TRBJ2-5; a weak D match, TRBD2 (6 bases). The V end lost 4 bases, the J end lost 5 bases, and 12 bases lay between the germline ends. Germline CDR1 reads SGHDT; CDR2 reads YYEEEE. The CDR3 extends over 13 amino acids. As DNA, the CDR3 is TGTGCCAGCAGCCCCTACCGGGGGGAGACCCAGTACTTC. Its protein product is CASSPYRGETQYF. The full variable domain, with the rest looked up from reference TRBV5-6 and TRBJ2-5, is DAGVTQSPTHLIKTRGQQVTLRCSPKSGHDTVSWYQQALGQGPQFIFQYYEEEERQRGNFPDRFSGHQFPNYSSELNVNALLLGDSALYLCASSPYRGETQYFGPGTRLLVL.

The table lists this clone with a few counts. This rearrangement joins TRBV4-2 to TRBJ1-6; D uncertain. Germline assignment: CDR1 LGHNA and CDR2 YNFKEQ. This CDR3 is 13 amino acids long. Trimming stripped 3 bases from V and 6 bases from J, with 6 bases between. CDR3 nucleotide sequence: TGTGCCAGCAGCCAGGAGCTTAATTCACCCCTCCACTTT. As protein: CASSQELNSPLHF.

The J gene is TRBJ2-3, the V gene TRBV7-2, with TRBD1 identical over 9 bases. After removal of 5 bases from V and 6 bases from J, the junction contained 9 bases not matched to a gene. In germline, CDR1 is SGHTA, CDR2 FQGNSA. CDR3 size: 15 residues. The CDR3 reads CASSPRTGDRDTQYF. The CDR3 region has the DNA TGTGCCAGCAGCCCCCGGACAGGGGATCGGGATACGCAGTATTTT. The entire variable domain, with the rest obtained from reference TRBV7-2 and TRBJ2-3, is as follows: GAGVSQSPSNKVTEKGKDVELRCDPISGHTALYWYRQSLGQGLEFLIYFQGNSAPDKSGLPSDRFSAERTGGSVSTLTIQRTQQEDSAVYLCASSPRTGDRDTQYFGPGTRLTVL.

V gene TRBV6-4 combines with J gene TRBJ1-5, with a tentative D call TRBD1 (5 bases). V was pared by 3 bases and J by 7 bases, with 10 bases between. CDR3 length: 13 amino acids. Germline V gives CDR1 MRHNA, CDR2 SNTAGT. The CDR3 is CASSEGVGQPQHF. The CDR3 DNA sequence: TGTGCCAGCAGTGAAGGGGTTGGCCAGCCCCAGCATTTT.

The chain's CDR3 is CAWTEGVLDQPQHF. The CDR3 nucleotides are TGTGCCTGGACAGAGGGAGTCTTGGATCAGCCCCAGCATTTT. This chain uses TRBV30 with TRBJ1-5; D gene ambiguous. Trimming shortened V by 4 bases and J by 5 bases, and 15 bases separated the two germline ends. This CDR3 has 14 amino acids. Germline V gene lookup returns CDR1 GTSNPN and CDR2 SVGIG (reference sequence).

CDR3 region: CASSQERVLEQYF. CDR3 in DNA: TGTGCCAGCAGCCAAGAAAGAGTTCTCGAGCAGTACTTC. V gene TRBV3-1 (or the pseudogene TRBV3-2) combines with J gene TRBJ2-7; D is unresolved. The CDR3 runs 13 residues. Germline lookup yields CDR1 LGHDT and CDR2 YNNKEL (reference sequence). Deletions cut 0 bases from V and 6 bases from J, with 9 bases between.

The chain joins TRBV5-1 to TRBJ1-4, with a tentative D call TRBD1 (5 bases). The CDR3 consists of 14 residues. Germline values: CDR1 SGHRS, CDR2 YFSETQ. V was pared by 4 bases and J by 8 bases, with 15 bases between. The CDR3 DNA sequence: TGCGCCAGCAGCATACCTCGGGGCCGGGAAAAACTGTTTTTT. The encoded protein is CASSIPRGREKLFF.

This chain joins TRBV10-3 and TRBJ1-6, with 7 nucleotides matching TRBD1. This CDR3 contains 14 residues. The ends lost 6 bases at V and 6 bases at J; junction bases unmatched: 5. Germline loops: CDR1 ENHRY, CDR2 SYGVKD. The CDR3: CAIRGDSLNSPLHF. The DNA for the CDR3 is TGTGCCATCAGGGGGGACAGCCTTAATTCACCCCTCCACTTT.

This chain connects TRBV24-1 to TRBJ1-5, with D uncertain. The CDR3 contains 14 residues. Germline V gene sequence: CDR1 KGHDR, CDR2 SFDVKD. Trimming removed 7 bases at V and 7 bases at J, with 16 bases between. CDR3 sequence (DNA): TGTGCCACCAGCAGTGCCGGAGTCGGACAGCCCCAGCATTTT. Protein sequence: CATSSAGVGQPQHF.

V gene TRBV5-1 combines with J gene TRBJ1-2; TRBD1 matches at 10 bases. Germline CDR1 reads SGHRS; CDR2 reads YFSETQ. The junction had 4 bases not matched to a gene; V was cut back by 1 base and J by 4 bases. The CDR3 consists of 15 residues. CDR3 DNA sequence: TGCGCCAGCAGCTTGTCCCGGGACAGGGGCTATGGCTACACCTTC. Translating gives CASSLSRDRGYGYTF.

The chain combines TRBV28 with TRBJ2-2, with D possibly matching TRBD2 (6 bases). Germline V gene data show CDR1 as MDHEN and CDR2 as SYDVKM. This CDR3 contains 15 residues. Trimming removed 3 bases at V and 6 bases at J, with 14 bases between. CDR3: CASSLASARAGELFF. CDR3 DNA: TGTGCCAGCAGTTTGGCTAGCGCCAGGGCCGGGGAGCTGTTTTTT.

V gene TRBV11-2 combines with J gene TRBJ1-3; D is perhaps TRBD1 (5 bases). Per the germline V gene, CDR1 is SGHAT and CDR2 is FQNNGV. This CDR3 comprises 15 residues. The V and J ends lost 2 bases and 4 bases respectively, with 12 bases between them. CDR3 bases: TGTGCCAGCAGCTTATCAGGGTCGTCCGGAAACACCATATATTTT. It specifies CASSLSGSSGNTIYF. Full variable domain (outside the CDR3, taken from reference TRBV11-2 and TRBJ1-3): EAGVAQSPRYKIIEKRQSVAFWCNPISGHATLYWYQQILGQGPKLLIQFQNNGVVDDSQLPKDRFSAERLKGVDSTLKIQPAKLEDSAVYLCASSLSGSSGNTIYFGEGSWLTVV.

The chain uses TRBV18 and TRBJ1-1, with D possibly matching TRBD1 (6 bases). V was shortened by 3 bases and J by 2 bases, with 10 bases between the two germline ends. There are 14 residues in the CDR3. Germline lookup yields CDR1 KGHSH and CDR2 LQKENI. This CDR3 reads CASSPGHTNTEAFF. CDR3 coding DNA: TGTGCCAGCTCACCGGGACACACTAACACTGAAGCTTTCTTT.

The J gene is TRBJ2-1, the V gene TRBV2; tentatively, D is TRBD2 (5 bases). The V gene's germline CDR1 is SNHLY and CDR2 FYNNEI. The ends were cut back, 3 bases at V and 8 bases at J, with 14 bases in the middle. The CDR3 has 14 amino acids. CDR3: CASSEATAGDEQFF. The CDR3 DNA reads as TGTGCCAGCAGTGAGGCTACCGCGGGCGATGAGCAGTTCTTC.

This clone occurred many times. The genes are TRBV10-1 and TRBJ2-7, with 7 bases lining up with TRBD1. CDR3 length: 16 residues. Unmatched junction bases numbered 7, after V lost 0 bases and J lost 2 bases. CDR1 is WNHNN, CDR2 SYGVQD, per germline (reference sequence). The CDR3 DNA follows: TGCGCCAGCAGTGAGTCGACAGGGAATGTGGCCTACGAGCAGTACTTC. Encoded protein: CASSESTGNVAYEQYF.

The rearrangement links TRBV9 to TRBJ1-2; the D is unclear. Between the trimmed V and J ends, which lost 3 bases and 8 bases, there was a span of 14 bases. The CDR3 loop spans 13 amino acids. Germline V gene lookup returns CDR1 SGDLS and CDR2 YYNGEE. DNA for the CDR3: TGTGCCAGCAGCGCTTTGGTCCGGCCCGGCTACACCTTC. This encodes CASSALVRPGYTF.

The V and J genes are TRBV10-1 and TRBJ2-5; either TRBD1 or TRBD2 may fit D (5 bases each). The CDR3 consists of 11 residues. The germline gives CDR1 WNHNN, CDR2 SYGVQD (reference sequence). The V end was cut by 9 bases, the J end by 1 base, with 6 bases between. CDR3 nucleotides: TGCGCCAGTGGGACCCAAGAGACCCAGTACTTC. Translation: CASGTQETQYF.